This entry is about one T cell receptor beta chain. CDR3 size: 13 residues. V lost 4 bases to trimming and J lost 2 bases, with 3 bases between them. The germline V gene encodes CDR1 LNHDA and CDR2 SQIVND (reference sequence). Sequenced by immunoSEQ multiplex PCR; TCRdb stores in-frame clones only, minus some. The data hold about 120,000 clones, with roughly 92% observed a single time. This record comes from a study of control samples from healthy donors and cancer patients. The origin of this receptor is a man older than 75 with head and neck cancer. The V gene is TRBV19, the J gene TRBJ2-6; D not resolved. Sequenced input: PBMCs. CDR3 nucleotides: TGTGCCAGTAGTAGTGCTGGGGCCAACGTCCTGACTTTC. It is translated as CASSSAGANVLTF.